This T cell receptor (beta chain) was found in a study of cytotoxic CD8 clonotypes in ibrutinib-treated CLL. Profiled with immunoSEQ multiplex PCR; TCRdb holds only in-frame clones, not every one. Of fewer than 400,000 clones listed, around 66% were seen once; the top ten hold roughly 6.8%. The germline gives CDR1 KGHSH, CDR2 LQKENI. V was cut by 3 bases and J by 1 base, with 9 bases left in between. CDR3 length: 15 residues. Sequences were derived from PBMCs, sampled after 36 months of ibrutinib treatment. The origin of this receptor is a human donor with chronic lymphocytic leukemia. J is TRBJ2-2 and V is TRBV18, with D uncertain. In DNA, the CDR3 is TGTGCCAGCTCACCCCCCGTTCAGAACACCGGGGAGCTGTTTTTT. This sequence encodes CASSPPVQNTGELFF.